This entry lists 18 T cell receptor beta chains sequenced from one sample in a study of post-analysis software for immune sequencing data. Findings and limits, study-wide: The study found TRBV5-6, TRBV5-1 and TRBV20-1 among a few TRBV segments more frequent in patients than controls.

The library was made from cDNA and included unique molecular identifiers. TCRdb analysed the PCR reads with MiXCR anew, one entry per CDR3 protein. The sample shows 750,000 to 950,000 distinct CDR3 sequences, roughly 50% of them seen only once. Their specific antigens are unknown. Sequencing input: blood. The source is a girl under 18 with multiple sclerosis.

This clonotype appeared many times. The rearrangement joins TRBV2 to TRBJ2-7; D gene ambiguous. V was clipped by 6 bases and J by 1 base, with 4 bases between them. The CDR3 is 11 amino acids. CDR1 and CDR2 from the germline V gene are SNHLY and FYNNEI. The CDR3 reads CASSVSYEQYF. CDR3 in DNA: TGTGCCAGCAGCGTTTCCTACGAGCAGTACTTC.

The V and J genes are TRBV7-9 and TRBJ1-1; unclear D gene. The CDR3 sequence is 12 residues long. Trimming shortened V by 10 bases and J by 11 bases, and 20 bases separated the two germline ends. Germline CDR1 is SEHNR and CDR2 is FQNEAQ (reference sequence). CDR3 coding DNA: TGTGCCATCGAGGGCCGAGATGATAGGGCTTTCTTT. Amino acid sequence: CAIEGRDDRAFF.

This clonotype occurred a few times. The chain recombines TRBV29-1 with TRBJ2-4, with 7 bases aligning to TRBD1. After removal of 4 bases from V and 3 bases from J, the junction contained 6 bases not matched to a gene. This CDR3 spans 14 amino acids. CDR1 and CDR2 (germline): SQVTM, ANQGSEA. In DNA, the CDR3 is TGCAGCGTTGGTGACAGGGCAGGCAAAAACATTCAGTACTTC. Its translation is CSVGDRAGKNIQYF.

This clonotype was seen a single time. This chain uses TRBV6-5 with TRBJ1-1; D perhaps matches TRBD1 (6 bases). Germline CDR1 reads MNHEY; CDR2 reads SVGAGI. The CDR3 spans 13 residues. The V end lost 8 bases, the J end lost 10 bases, and 20 bases lay between the germline ends. The CDR3 region has the DNA TGTGCCAGCGGCCTAAGGGGGGGATCCCCAGCTTTCTTT. Protein: CASGLRGGSPAFF.

The rearrangement uses TRBV3-1 and TRBJ1-1; D unresolved. Germline CDR1 and CDR2: LGHDT and YNNKEL (reference sequence). CDR3 length: 12 residues. Trimming stripped 1 base from V and 3 bases from J, with 3 bases between. CDR3 DNA: TGTGCCAGCAGCCAAGGGCACACTGAAGCTTTCTTT. Protein sequence: CASSQGHTEAFF.

In this sample, this clonotype turned up a few times. The chain recombines TRBV18 with TRBJ2-5, with 8 bases that match TRBD2. The V segment lost 1 base and the J segment 2 bases; nucleotides outside the gene matches: 0. This CDR3 is built from 14 residues. From germline, CDR1 is KGHSH and CDR2 LQKENI. CDR3 residues: CASSPQREQETQYF. CDR3 DNA: TGTGCCAGCTCACCACAGCGGGAGCAAGAGACCCAGTACTTC.

The chain combines TRBV20-1 with TRBJ2-1; 10 bases line up with TRBD2. Germline values: CDR1 DFQATT, CDR2 SNEGSKA (reference sequence). The V segment lost 6 bases and the J segment 5 bases; nucleotides outside the gene matches: 7. CDR3 size: 14 residues. The CDR3 region is CSAPGTSANNEQFF. The CDR3, as DNA: TGCAGTGCCCCCGGGACTAGCGCGAACAATGAGCAGTTCTTC.

DNA of the CDR3: TGTGCCAGCAGTTTACGCCGCCGGGGAGGGTTGAACACTGAAGCTTTCTTT. Its translation is CASSLRRRGGLNTEAFF. V gene TRBV12-3 or TRBV12-4 combines with J gene TRBJ1-1; D is unresolved. The CDR3 consists of 17 residues. Trimming stripped 2 bases from V and 0 bases from J, with 16 bases between.

Worth noting for this clonotype: One junction end disagrees with the germline gene, perhaps due to a read error. CDR3 nucleotide sequence: TGTGCCAGCAACGCCGATCTGGCCTATGGCTGCACCTTC. This sequence encodes CASNADLAYGCTF. This sequence joins TRBV5-5 and TRBJ1-2; D remains ambiguous. The CDR3 has 13 amino acids. The germline gives CDR1 SGHKS, CDR2 YYEKEE (reference sequence).

This chain joins TRBV18 and TRBJ2-7; no definite D call. Trimming left V 0 bases short and J 0 bases short, with 6 bases between. Germline CDR1 is KGHSH and CDR2 is LQKENI. The CDR3 has 14 residues. CDR3 protein: CASSPPRYSYEQYF. The CDR3 region has the DNA TGTGCCAGCTCACCACCGCGCTACTCCTACGAGCAGTACTTC.

The J gene is TRBJ2-7, the V gene TRBV29-1; 9 bases align to TRBD1. The CDR3 loop spans 13 amino acids. CDR1 SQVTM and CDR2 ANQGSEA come from the germline V gene. The V and J ends lost 6 bases and 10 bases, in that order; junction bases with no gene match: 13. CDR3 sequence reads: CSVAPGQGALQYF. Written as DNA, the CDR3 is TGCAGCGTGGCCCCGGGACAGGGAGCTCTCCAGTACTTC.

The chain combines TRBV30 with TRBJ2-6; TRBD1 might be the D (5 bases). The CDR3 spans 16 residues. CDR1 is GTSNPN, CDR2 SVGIG, per germline (reference sequence). V lost 7 bases and J lost 2, with 18 bases in between. In nucleotides, the CDR3 is TGTGCCTACATTCCCCCTGGACATCCTGGGGCCAACGTCCTGACTTTC. Translated, it gives CAYIPPGHPGANVLTF.

The V and J genes are TRBV11-2 and TRBJ2-1; D is unresolved. The CDR3 has 13 residues. From germline, CDR1 is SGHAT and CDR2 FQNNGV. Trimming cost V 0 bases and J 12 bases, with 12 bases left between them. In DNA, the CDR3 is TGTGCCAGCAGCTTAGATCGGAGACCCGGGCAGTTCTTC. Protein product: CASSLDRRPGQFF.

The chain uses TRBV6-1 and TRBJ2-7; TRBD1 matches 7 bases. The CDR3 has 13 residues. V lost 10 bases and J lost 0; bases outside the gene matches: 6. Germline CDR1 is MNHNS and CDR2 is SASEGT. CDR3 residues: CATSHRGSYEQYF. The CDR3 DNA reads TGTGCCACCTCACACAGGGGCTCCTACGAGCAGTACTTC.

The chain carries TRBV20-1 and TRBJ2-5; D remains unclear. The CDR3 covers 15 residues. V dropped 3 bases and J dropped 0 bases, with 14 bases sitting between them. Germline V gene data show CDR1 as DFQATT and CDR2 as SNEGSKA (reference sequence). The CDR3 DNA sequence: TGCAGTGCTAGTACCTACATCCAGTACCAAGAGACCCAGTACTTC. Its protein is CSASTYIQYQETQYF.

The genes are TRBV5-5 and TRBJ2-3, with D maybe TRBD1 (5 bases). The ends were cut back, 2 bases at V and 3 bases at J, with 13 bases in the middle. The CDR3 covers 15 residues. Germline CDR1 is SGHKS and CDR2 is YYEKEE (reference sequence). The CDR3 DNA follows: TGTGCCAGCAGCTTTCCCCGACAGTTAACAGATACGCAGTATTTT. Protein sequence: CASSFPRQLTDTQYF. Variable domain in full (rest from reference TRBV5-5 and TRBJ2-3): DAGVTQSPTHLIKTRGQQVTLRCSPISGHKSVSWYQQVLGQGPQFIFQYYEKEERGRGNFPDRFSARQFPNYSSELNVNALLLGDSALYLCASSFPRQLTDTQYFGPGTRLTVL.

This chain links TRBV6-1 with TRBJ2-7; 13 bases are a match to TRBD2. V shed 10 bases, J shed 4 bases, and the junction held 13 bases outside the gene matches. The CDR3 loop spans 16 amino acids. Germline V gene data show CDR1 as MNHNS and CDR2 as SASEGT. The CDR3 coding sequence is TGTGCCACCTCATCCCCCATGGGACTAGCGGGATACGAGCAGTACTTC. It is translated as CATSSPMGLAGYEQYF.

The J gene is TRBJ2-7, the V gene TRBV12-3 or TRBV12-4; no clear D gene. Trimming removed 6 bases from V and 2 bases from J, with 11 bases in between. The length of the CDR3 is 13 residues. Here the CDR3 reads CASSPNLTYEQYF. CDR3 DNA: TGTGCCAGCAGCCCCAATTTGACCTACGAGCAGTACTTC.